The 15 T cell receptor beta chains below were found in one sample sequenced in a study of immune cell composition in non-small cell lung cancer (TCRdb year 2017). Receptor libraries were prepared by the immunoSEQ multiplex PCR assay. Sourced from immuneACCESS, this table was stored by TCRdb with only in-frame sequences that have V and J called. A share of the clones is absent; for the studies checked, an unresolved V gene accounts for under half, and the remainder has no known explanation. This sample lists roughly 8,300 clones; less than 80% were detected once. The leading ten clones occupy roughly 9% of the sample. Sequencing used lung tumor tissue. All receptors derive from a human donor with non-small cell lung cancer.

This clone was counted between two and nine times. J is TRBJ1-6 and V is TRBV7-3; D not resolved. V was pared by 9 bases and J by 3 bases, with 15 bases between. The CDR3 spans 15 residues. From germline, CDR1 is SGHTA and CDR2 FQGTGA. For the CDR3, the DNA is TGTGCCAGACGACCGCGTAGCCTCTATAATTCACCCCTCCACTTT. Amino acid sequence: CARRPRSLYNSPLHF.

Within the sample, this clone is medium-sized (0.01 to 0.1%). The V gene is TRBV28, the J gene TRBJ2-5, with 8 bases identical to TRBD2. Germline V gives CDR1 MDHEN, CDR2 SYDVKM. The CDR3 runs to 14 residues. The trim removed 3 bases at V and 2 bases at J, leaving 2 bases unmatched. The CDR3 region is CASSLRGVQETQYF. In DNA form, the CDR3 reads TGTGCCAGCAGTTTGCGGGGGGTTCAAGAGACCCAGTACTTC. The whole variable domain, remainder taken from reference TRBV28 and TRBJ2-5, is DVKVTQSSRYLVKRTGEKVFLECVQDMDHENMFWYRQDPGLGLRLIYFSYDVKMKEKGDIPEGYSVSREKKERFSLILESASTNQTSMYLCASSLRGVQETQYFGPGTRLLVL.

The chain combines TRBV12-5 with TRBJ2-2; D is unclear. This CDR3 has 16 residues. The V end lost 1 base, the J end lost 0 bases, and 9 bases lay between the germline ends. Germline-derived CDR1 and CDR2 are LGHNT and FRNRAP. CDR3 DNA: TGTGCTAGTGGTTTGGCCTCCCCGACGAACACCGGGGAGCTGTTTTTT. Its protein is CASGLASPTNTGELFF.

This chain links TRBV7-2 with TRBJ1-5; 8 bases line up with TRBD1. J gave up 1 base and V 1 base, and 9 bases lay outside the gene matches. The CDR3 contains 18 residues. Per the germline V gene, CDR1 is SGHTA and CDR2 is FQGNSA. The chain's CDR3 is CASSLGGGQGASNQPQHF. The DNA for the CDR3 is TGTGCCAGCAGCTTAGGTGGGGGGCAGGGGGCCAGCAATCAGCCCCAGCATTTT.

The chain is built from TRBV6-5 and TRBJ2-7; 12 bases fit TRBD1. The CDR3 is 15 residues long. Germline V gives CDR1 MNHEY, CDR2 SVGAGI. V lost 2 bases, J lost 5 bases, and 4 bases stayed unmatched. The CDR3, as DNA: TGTGCCAGCAGTTACCCGGGACAGGGGGCGGACGAGCAGTACTTC. Encoded protein: CASSYPGQGADEQYF.

CDR3 region: CASKGHTEAFF. The CDR3 DNA sequence: TGTGCCAGCAAGGGGCACACTGAAGCTTTCTTT. The V and J genes are TRBV6-6 and TRBJ1-1, with D possibly being TRBD1 (5 bases). CDR1 MNHNY and CDR2 SVGAGI come from the germline V gene (reference sequence). V lost 7 bases and J 3 bases, leaving 6 bases between the germline ends. CDR3 size: 11 residues.

The count of this clone is one. CDR3 bases: TGTGCCAGCAGCTTGTTCTCGTCTTGGGGCTATGGCTACACCTTC. Encoded protein: CASSLFSSWGYGYTF. The chain recombines TRBV5-6 with TRBJ1-2; D gene unclear. Germline CDR1 and CDR2: SGHDT and YYEEEE. V lost 1 base and J 4 bases, leaving 14 bases between the germline ends. This CDR3 contains 15 residues. Complete variable domain (other parts from reference TRBV5-6 and TRBJ1-2): DAGVTQSPTHLIKTRGQQVTLRCSPKSGHDTVSWYQQALGQGPQFIFQYYEEEERQRGNFPDRFSGHQFPNYSSELNVNALLLGDSALYLCASSLFSSWGYGYTFGSGTRLTVV.

The CDR3 is CASSLGNGETDTQYF. In DNA, the CDR3 is TGTGCCAGCAGCTTAGGGAACGGAGAAACAGATACGCAGTATTTT. This chain links TRBV7-3 with TRBJ2-3; D uncertain. V was shortened by 2 bases and J by 3 bases, with 12 bases between the two germline ends. The CDR3 has 15 residues. Germline assignment: CDR1 SGHTA and CDR2 FQGTGA.

The gene calls are TRBV11-3 and TRBJ2-2; 8 bases match TRBD1. Germline CDR1 reads SGHNT; CDR2 reads YENEEA. This CDR3 comprises 13 residues. The J segment lost 1 base and the V segment lost 10 bases, leaving 2 bases of the junction unmatched. The CDR3 bases are TGTGCCACCGGGACAGGGAACACCGGGGAGCTGTTTTTT. Amino acids: CATGTGNTGELFF.

This rearrangement joins TRBV5-6 to TRBJ1-2; D might be TRBD1 (5 bases). Germline V lookup: CDR1 SGHDT, CDR2 YYEEEE. This CDR3 region has 15 residues. V lost 1 base, J lost 0 bases, and 10 bases lay in between. CDR3 loop: CASSLYGAPNYGYTF. The CDR3 DNA is TGTGCCAGCAGCTTGTACGGGGCACCTAACTATGGCTACACCTTC.

This rearrangement joins TRBV20-1 to TRBJ2-5, with D tentatively TRBD2 (6 bases). From germline, CDR1 is DFQATT and CDR2 SNEGSKA (reference sequence). The CDR3 is 11 amino acids. Between the trimmed V and J ends, which lost 8 bases and 5 bases, there was a span of 12 bases. The CDR3 reads CSLTRLETQYF. The CDR3 region has the DNA TGCAGTTTGACTAGGTTGGAGACCCAGTACTTC.

V gene TRBV7-6 combines with J gene TRBJ2-1, with TRBD2 matching over 11 bases. This CDR3 has 15 amino acids. Germline V lookup: CDR1 SGHVS, CDR2 FNYEAQ. Trimming removed 4 bases from V and 7 bases from J; junction bases left unmatched: 6. The CDR3 loop is CASSSSSGGLNEQFF. CDR3 nucleotides: TGTGCCAGCAGCTCTTCTAGCGGGGGGCTTAATGAGCAGTTCTTC.

The chain employs TRBV15 and TRBJ1-5; 7 bases map to TRBD1. V gave up 3 bases and J gave up 0 bases; unmatched junction bases: 26. The CDR3 totals 23 residues. Germline CDR1 and CDR2: LNHNV and YYDKDF (reference sequence). Here the CDR3 DNA reads TGTGCCACCAGCAGCCTACCCCATCGCCGGGACAGCCATCGGCTGTATAGCAATCAGCCCCAGCATTTT. Amino acid sequence: CATSSLPHRRDSHRLYSNQPQHF.

The chain joins TRBV28 to TRBJ2-3, with D unclear. With 3 bases removed from V and 9 bases from J, the gap between germline ends came to 16 bases. CDR3 size: 14 residues. The germline gives CDR1 MDHEN, CDR2 SYDVKM. The CDR3 region is CASSFYGSQNTQYF. The DNA of the CDR3 is TGTGCCAGCAGTTTCTACGGGTCCCAAAACACGCAGTATTTT.

The table lists this clone with a few counts. The chain combines TRBV7-9 with TRBJ1-3, with a weak D call TRBD1 (5 bases). This CDR3 region has 15 residues. V was pared by 3 bases and J by 2 bases, with 11 bases between. Germline-derived CDR1 and CDR2 are SEHNR and FQNEAQ (reference sequence). The CDR3: CASSFTGAAGNTIYF. The CDR3 DNA follows: TGTGCCAGCAGCTTCACCGGGGCCGCTGGAAACACCATATATTTT.